This T cell receptor beta chain is from a study of identical twins. TCRdb fed the 5' RACE reads into MiXCR, producing one record per CDR3 protein. Found here are approximately 210,000 distinct CDR3 sequences, less than 20% of them singletons; the top ten hold 35% to 50%. Trimming cost V 1 base and J 6 bases, with 12 bases left between them. Per germline, CDR1 SEHNR and CDR2 FQNEAQ (reference sequence). The CDR3 loop spans 14 amino acids. Concerning this clonotype: Its matching antigen is unknown.

Study findings and constraints: Twins shared beta out-of-frame sequences in excess, but this excess was weaker.

These data also featured in a second study, about T cells expressing NK-cell markers.

J is TRBJ1-1 and V is TRBV7-9; D uncertain. The sequence was collected from a woman between 18 and 29 years old in good health. Sequencing input: CD8+ T cells sorted from blood. In DNA, the CDR3 is TGTGCCAGCAGCTTAGGCCGCGAGGGCCCTGAAGCTTTCTTT. It codes for CASSLGREGPEAFF.